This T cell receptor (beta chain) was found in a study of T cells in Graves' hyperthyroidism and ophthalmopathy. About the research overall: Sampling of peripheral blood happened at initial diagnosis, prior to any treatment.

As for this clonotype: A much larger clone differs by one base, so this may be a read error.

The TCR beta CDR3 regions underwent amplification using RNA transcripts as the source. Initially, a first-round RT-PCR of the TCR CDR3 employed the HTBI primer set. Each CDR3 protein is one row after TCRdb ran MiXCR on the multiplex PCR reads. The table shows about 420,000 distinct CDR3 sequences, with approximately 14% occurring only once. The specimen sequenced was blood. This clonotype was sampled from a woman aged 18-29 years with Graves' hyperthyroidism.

CDR3 nucleotide sequence: TGTGCCAGCAGTTTCAGGGGGAAAGATACGCAGTATTTT. Encoded protein: CASSFRGKDTQYF. This chain uses TRBV27 with TRBJ2-3, with 7 bases lining up with TRBD1. V lost 3 bases, J lost 5 bases, and 2 bases stayed unmatched. Germline V gives CDR1 MNHEY, CDR2 SMNVEV (reference sequence). CDR3 length equals 13 residues.